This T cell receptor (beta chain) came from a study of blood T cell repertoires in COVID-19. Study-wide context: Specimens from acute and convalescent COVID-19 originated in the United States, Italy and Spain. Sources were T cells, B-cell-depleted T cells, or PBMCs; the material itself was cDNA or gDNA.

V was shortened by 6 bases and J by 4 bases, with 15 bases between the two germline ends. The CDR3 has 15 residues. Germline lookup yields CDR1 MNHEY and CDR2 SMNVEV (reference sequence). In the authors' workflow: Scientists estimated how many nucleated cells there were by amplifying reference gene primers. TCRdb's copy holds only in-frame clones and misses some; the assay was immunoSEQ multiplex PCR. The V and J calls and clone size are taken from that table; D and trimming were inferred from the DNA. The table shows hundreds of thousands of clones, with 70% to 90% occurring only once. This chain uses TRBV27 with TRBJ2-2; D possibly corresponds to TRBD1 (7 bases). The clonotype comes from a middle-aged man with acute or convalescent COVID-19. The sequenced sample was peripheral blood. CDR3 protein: CASRPGDSITGELFF. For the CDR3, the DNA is TGTGCCAGCAGACCGGGGGACAGCATCACCGGGGAGCTGTTTTTT.